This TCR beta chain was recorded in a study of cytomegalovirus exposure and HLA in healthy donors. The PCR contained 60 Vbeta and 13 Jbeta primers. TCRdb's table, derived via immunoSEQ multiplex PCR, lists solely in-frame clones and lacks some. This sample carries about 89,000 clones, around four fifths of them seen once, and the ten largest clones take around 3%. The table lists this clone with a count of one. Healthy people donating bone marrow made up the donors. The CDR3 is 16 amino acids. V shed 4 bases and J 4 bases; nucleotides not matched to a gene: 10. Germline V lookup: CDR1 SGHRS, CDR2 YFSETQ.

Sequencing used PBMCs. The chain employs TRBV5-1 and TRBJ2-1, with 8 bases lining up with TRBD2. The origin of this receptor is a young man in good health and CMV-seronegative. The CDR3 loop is CASSPGGGGRYNEQFF. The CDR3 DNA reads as TGCGCCAGCAGCCCGGGAGGGGGGGGCAGGTACAATGAGCAGTTCTTC.